A selection of T cell receptor beta chains follows, all from one sample in a study of CD8+ T cells in alopecia areata. Data came from immunoSEQ multiplex PCR; TCRdb stores just in-frame clones and leaves some out. The data show more than 200,000 clones, over 40% seen once. The input for sequencing was CD4+ T cells sorted from blood, taken at approximately week 36, from a patient treated with tofacitinib. The receptors stem from a human donor with alopecia areata. The CDR3 runs from the conserved cysteine through the conserved F or W. The D gene is left open where the match is weak. Expanded clones are given a class, and other clones once, few, many or no size at all.

J: TRBJ2-7; V: TRBV29-1; D: NA; size: NA; CDR3: CSVGLRDPVSYEQYF; DNA: TGCAGCGTTGGGCTGCGGGACCCAGTGAGCTACGAGCAGTACTTC
J: TRBJ2-5; V: TRBV30; D: NA; size: NA; CDR3: CAFTEDQETQYF; DNA: TGTGCATTCACGGAGGACCAAGAGACCCAGTACTTC
J: TRBJ1-2; V: TRBV25-1; D: NA; size: NA; CDR3: CASSPHGEFRDGYTF; DNA: TGTGCCAGCAGTCCCCACGGGGAGTTCAGAGATGGCTACACCTTC
J: TRBJ2-7; V: TRBV6-6; D: TRBD1; size: NA; CDR3: CASSPPRQGAGEQYF; DNA: TGTGCCAGCAGTCCCCCCCGGCAGGGGGCGGGCGAGCAGTACTTC
J: TRBJ2-4; V: TRBV19; D: NA; size: few; CDR3: CASSIVGSGNIQYF; DNA: TGTGCCAGTAGTATAGTCGGGAGCGGGAACATTCAGTACTTC
J: TRBJ1-4; V: TRBV5-1; D: NA; size: NA; CDR3: CASSLDIKEKLFF; DNA: TGCGCCAGCAGCTTGGACATCAAGGAAAAACTGTTTTTT
J: TRBJ2-3; V: TRBV5-4; D: TRBD2; size: NA; CDR3: CASSPTGTRTDTQYF; DNA: TGTGCCAGCAGCCCGACCGGGACTAGAACAGATACGCAGTATTTT
J: TRBJ2-5; V: TRBV7-6; D: TRBD1; size: NA; CDR3: CASSARDREETQYF; DNA: TGTGCCAGCAGCGCCCGGGACAGGGAGGAGACCCAGTACTTC
J: TRBJ2-7; V: TRBV30; D: TRBD1; size: few; CDR3: CAWSSGGQPTYEQYF; DNA: TGTGCCTGGAGTTCTGGGGGACAGCCCACCTACGAGCAGTACTTC
J: TRBJ1-1; V: TRBV28; D: NA; size: few; CDR3: CASSPWSRTEAFF; DNA: TGTGCCAGCAGTCCCTGGTCGAGGACTGAAGCTTTCTTT
J: TRBJ2-3; V: TRBV7-2; D: NA; size: NA; CDR3: CASSLDRLDTQYF; DNA: TGTGCCAGCAGCTTAGACCGCTTGGACACGCAGTATTTT
J: TRBJ2-5; V: TRBV6-1; D: NA; size: NA; CDR3: CASSVRRFQETQYF; DNA: TGTGCCAGCAGTGTCCGACGGTTCCAAGAGACCCAGTACTTC
J: TRBJ2-7; V: TRBV7-9; D: TRBD1; size: few; CDR3: CASSVQGYEQYF; DNA: TGTGCCAGCAGCGTACAGGGGTACGAGCAGTACTTC
J: TRBJ2-1; V: TRBV18; D: TRBD2; size: NA; CDR3: CASSPSASGRASSYNEQFF; DNA: TGTGCCAGCTCACCGTCTGCGAGCGGGAGGGCCAGCTCCTACAATGAGCAGTTCTTC
J: TRBJ2-7; V: TRBV29-1; D: NA; size: few; CDR3: CSVGSGIYEQYF; DNA: TGCAGCGTTGGATCCGGGATCTACGAGCAGTACTTC
J: TRBJ2-7; V: TRBV10-3; D: TRBD1; size: NA; CDR3: CAISDPGQGPNPYEQYF; DNA: TGTGCCATCAGTGACCCGGGACAGGGTCCCAACCCTTACGAGCAGTACTTC
J: TRBJ2-7; V: TRBV11-2; D: NA; size: NA; CDR3: CASSRGGGQSGYEQYF; DNA: TGTGCCAGCAGCCGGGGAGGGGGCCAGTCGGGCTACGAGCAGTACTTC
J: TRBJ1-2; V: TRBV30; D: NA; size: NA; CDR3: CAWSVKAGYGYTF; DNA: TGTGCCTGGAGTGTAAAGGCTGGCTATGGCTACACCTTC
J: TRBJ2-7; V: TRBV29-1; D: TRBD2; size: NA; CDR3: CSVVLAGGPYEQYF; DNA: TGCAGCGTTGTACTAGCGGGAGGACCCTACGAGCAGTACTTC
J: TRBJ2-1; V: TRBV2; D: TRBD1; size: NA; CDR3: CASSEEGALVEQFF; DNA: TGTGCCAGCAGTGAAGAGGGGGCGCTTGTTGAGCAGTTCTTC
J: TRBJ1-2; V: TRBV14; D: NA; size: many; CDR3: CASSPGYRYGYTF; DNA: TGTGCCAGCAGCCCAGGGTATCGCTATGGCTACACCTTC
J: TRBJ2-5; V: TRBV5-4; D: NA; size: few; CDR3: CASSLPGPGTETQYF; DNA: TGTGCCAGCAGCTTACCGGGGCCTGGGACGGAGACCCAGTACTTC
J: TRBJ2-5; V: TRBV15; D: TRBD1; size: NA; CDR3: CATSRGQGAQETQYF; DNA: TGTGCCACCAGCAGAGGCCAGGGGGCCCAAGAGACCCAGTACTTC
J: TRBJ2-3; V: TRBV5-6; D: NA; size: NA; CDR3: CASSPGYRADTQYF; DNA: TGTGCCAGCAGCCCGGGGTATAGGGCAGATACGCAGTATTTT
J: TRBJ1-2; V: TRBV7-2; D: NA; size: NA; CDR3: CASSRGQLQGYTF; DNA: TGTGCCAGCAGCCGAGGACAGCTACAGGGCTACACCTTC
J: TRBJ2-2; V: TRBV5-1; D: TRBD1; size: NA; CDR3: CASSLDRGTGELFF; DNA: TGCGCCAGCAGCTTGGACAGGGGCACCGGGGAGCTGTTTTTT
J: TRBJ2-7; V: TRBV9; D: TRBD2; size: NA; CDR3: CASSVGTSGPYEQYF; DNA: TGTGCCAGCAGCGTAGGGACTAGCGGACCCTACGAGCAGTACTTC
J: TRBJ2-4; V: TRBV25-1; D: NA; size: NA; CDR3: CASSEYGPQTKNIQYF; DNA: TGTGCCAGCAGTGAATACGGGCCACAAACCAAAAACATTCAGTACTTC
J: TRBJ2-3; V: TRBV25-1; D: NA; size: many; CDR3: CASSEAGFTDTQYF; DNA: TGTGCCAGCAGTGAAGCAGGGTTCACAGATACGCAGTATTTT
J: TRBJ2-1; V: TRBV30; D: NA; size: NA; CDR3: CAWAITAHNEQFF; DNA: TGTGCCTGGGCGATCACGGCCCACAATGAGCAGTTCTTC
J: TRBJ1-2; V: TRBV30; D: TRBD1; size: NA; CDR3: CAWNSGTGTYTF; DNA: TGTGCCTGGAACTCGGGGACAGGGACCTACACCTTC
J: TRBJ2-3; V: TRBV30; D: NA; size: NA; CDR3: CACVMGATDTQYF; DNA: TGTGCCTGCGTTATGGGGGCTACAGATACGCAGTATTTT
J: TRBJ2-5; V: TRBV18; D: NA; size: few; CDR3: CASSPRANSKETQYF; DNA: TGTGCCAGCTCACCACGCGCCAACTCGAAAGAGACCCAGTACTTC
J: TRBJ1-2; V: TRBV4-3; D: NA; size: NA; CDR3: CASSQERENYGYTF; DNA: TGCGCCAGCAGCCAAGAGAGAGAGAACTATGGCTACACCTTC
J: TRBJ1-1; V: TRBV9; D: NA; size: NA; CDR3: CASSVGRNTEAFF; DNA: TGTGCCAGCAGCGTCGGCAGGAACACTGAAGCTTTCTTT
J: TRBJ2-6; V: TRBV27; D: NA; size: few; CDR3: CASTTWGSGANVLTF; DNA: TGTGCCAGCACCACCTGGGGCTCTGGGGCCAACGTCCTGACTTTC
J: TRBJ2-3; V: TRBV18; D: TRBD1; size: once; CDR3: CASSPIGGTGITDTQYF; DNA: TGTGCCAGCTCACCAATCGGCGGGACAGGGATCACAGATACGCAGTATTTT
J: TRBJ2-2; V: TRBV7-9; D: NA; size: NA; CDR3: CASSVLGANTGELFF; DNA: TGTGCCAGCAGCGTCCTGGGAGCGAACACCGGGGAGCTGTTTTTT